This TCR beta chain is drawn from a study of regulatory T cells in long-lasting Graves disease. This clonotype was recorded a few times. Its antigen is undetermined. Study-level points and caveats: Persistent disease was associated with favored TRBV28 usage and with favored use of TRBJ1-2 and TRBJ2-5.

Trimming took 6 bases from V and 1 from J; bases not matched to a gene: 4. Germline lookup yields CDR1 SQVTM and CDR2 ANQGSEA. The CDR3 covers 14 residues. Combining iRepertoire HTBI primers with Arm-PCR of CDR3 regions, the authors built TCR beta libraries. TCRdb analysed the multiplex PCR reads with MiXCR anew, one entry per CDR3 protein. The sample includes roughly 560,000 distinct CDR3 sequences, 12% of them seen just once. Time point given: newly diagnosed GD, antithyroid drugs for less than 3 months. With RNA extracted from PBMCs as input, the TCR library was made. Each of the patients was recruited from an endocrinology department situated in Xi'an, China. This sample was shared with a second study, whose subject was T cells in Graves' hyperthyroidism and ophthalmopathy. This second report adds: Patients aged 18 to 65 with hyperthyroidism were newly diagnosed, with duration under 2 months. The model foresaw ophthalmopathy a median roughly 6.5 months prior to onset.

Sequencing used peripheral blood mononuclear cells (PBMCs), obtained at new diagnosis, from a patient treated with antithyroid drugs. The receptor was isolated from a woman in her 30s with Graves disease. J is TRBJ2-2 and V is TRBV29-1; 8 bases line up with TRBD1. The CDR3 DNA sequence: TGCAGCGTCCGGACAGGGATGAACACCGGGGAGCTGTTTTTT. This gives the protein CSVRTGMNTGELFF.